The 22 T cell receptor beta chains given below trace back to one sample, sequenced in a study of identical twins. TCRdb passed the 5' RACE reads through MiXCR, listing each CDR3 protein once. The table has 500,000 to 600,000 distinct CDR3 sequences, approximately 22% seen once; the top ten hold around 0.9%. The same specimen was also included in a second study, on T cells expressing NK-cell markers.

Source material: CD4+ T cells sorted from blood. These receptors were obtained from a woman aged 18 to 35 in good health.

The rearrangement uses TRBV10-3 and TRBJ2-5; no reliable D call. Germline CDR1 reads ENHRY; CDR2 reads SYGVKD. The CDR3 has 15 residues. Trimming stripped 4 bases from V and 4 bases from J, with 16 bases between. CDR3 coding DNA: TGTGCCATCAGTGGTCTCGGGCCCAGCAGAGAGACCCAGTACTTC. The encoded protein is CAISGLGPSRETQYF.

In this sample, this clonotype turned up a few times. DNA of the CDR3: TGCGCCAGCAGCTCGGGACAGGGGAAGGGTGAAGCTTTCTTT. Its protein is CASSSGQGKGEAFF. The V call is TRBV5-1, the J call TRBJ1-1; TRBD1 matches 10 bases. The CDR3 has 14 residues. Germline V gene data show CDR1 as SGHRS and CDR2 as YFSETQ. V gave up 3 bases and J gave up 7 bases; unmatched junction bases: 6. The full variable domain, in which reference TRBV5-1 and TRBJ1-1 provide the parts outside the CDR3, is KAGVTQTPRYLIKTRGQQVTLSCSPISGHRSVSWYQQTPGQGLQFLFEYFSETQRNKGNFPGRFSGRQFSNSRSEMNVSTLELGDSALYLCASSSGQGKGEAFFGQGTRLTVV.

This clonotype was observed at least ten times. The chain joins TRBV12-3 or TRBV12-4 to TRBJ2-2, with a weak D call TRBD2 (6 bases). The CDR3 consists of 16 residues. V lost 7 bases, J lost 3 bases, and 18 bases lay in between. CDR3 region: CASTRGPGADTGELFF. The CDR3, as DNA: TGTGCCAGCACTCGCGGTCCGGGAGCCGACACCGGGGAGCTGTTTTTT.

This chain joins TRBV7-2 and TRBJ1-1; D is undetermined. This CDR3 comprises 15 residues. The V and J ends lost 1 base and 2 bases respectively, with 11 bases between them. Germline values: CDR1 SGHTA, CDR2 FQGNSA. The CDR3 DNA follows: TGTGCCAGCAGCTTAGTGGGGAGGGCCAACACTGAAGCTTTCTTT. This translates into CASSLVGRANTEAFF. Drawing the rest from reference TRBV7-2 and TRBJ1-1, the complete variable domain is GAGVSQSPSNKVTEKGKDVELRCDPISGHTALYWYRQSLGQGLEFLIYFQGNSAPDKSGLPSDRFSAERTGGSVSTLTIQRTQQEDSAVYLCASSLVGRANTEAFFGQGTRLTVV.

This clonotype was found a few times. The gene calls are TRBV30 and TRBJ2-5; D gene uncertain. CDR1 and CDR2 from the germline V gene are GTSNPN and SVGIG (reference sequence). Trimming pared 2 bases from V and 9 bases from J, leaving 10 bases between. The CDR3 is 11 residues long. The CDR3 loop reads CAWSRGVAQYF. Written as DNA, the CDR3 is TGTGCCTGGAGTCGAGGTGTGGCCCAGTACTTC.

In its sample, this clonotype was seen a few times. J is TRBJ2-7 and V is TRBV5-1; 7 bases align to TRBD1. The length of the CDR3 is 16 residues. CDR1 and CDR2 from the germline V gene are SGHRS and YFSETQ. J was trimmed by 3 bases and V by 3 bases; bases with no gene match: 12. The CDR3 protein is CASSSGVGTEIYEQYF. Written as DNA, the CDR3 is TGCGCCAGCAGCTCTGGGGTCGGGACAGAGATCTACGAGCAGTACTTC.

The rearrangement joins TRBV19 to TRBJ2-1; 7 bases fit TRBD2. The ends lost 4 bases at V and 3 bases at J; junction bases unmatched: 3. The CDR3 is made up of 14 amino acids. CDR1 is LNHDA and CDR2 is SQIVND in the germline V gene (reference sequence). CDR3 amino acids: CASSRAGVYNEQFF. CDR3 in DNA: TGTGCCAGTAGTAGGGCGGGAGTCTACAATGAGCAGTTCTTC.

V usage is TRBV20-1 and J usage is TRBJ2-2; 14 nucleotides agree with TRBD2. Germline CDR1 DFQATT, CDR2 SNEGSKA (reference sequence). The CDR3 totals 18 residues. The junction had 11 bases not matched to a gene; V was cut back by 5 bases and J by 3 bases. CDR3 region: CSAQRGLAGGAYTGELFF. The CDR3 coding sequence is TGCAGTGCTCAGAGAGGACTAGCGGGGGGCGCGTACACCGGGGAGCTGTTTTTT.

A few counts support this clonotype. The V gene is TRBV20-1, the J gene TRBJ2-7, with 7 bases fitting TRBD2. The CDR3 loop spans 14 amino acids. V lost 4 bases, J lost 5 bases, and 11 bases stayed unmatched. Looked up from germline, CDR1 is DFQATT and CDR2 is SNEGSKA (reference sequence). CDR3: CSATTRGVSDEQYF. For the CDR3, the DNA is TGCAGTGCTACCACACGGGGGGTGAGCGACGAGCAGTACTTC.

The chain is built from TRBV5-1 and TRBJ2-3, with 7 bases matching TRBD2. V dropped 1 base and J dropped 1; count of bases not matched to a gene: 3. Germline V CDR1 and CDR2: SGHRS, YFSETQ. The CDR3 loop spans 15 amino acids. The CDR3 DNA reads TGCGCCAGCAGCTTGATCGGGAGGCGCACAGATACGCAGTATTTT. It is translated as CASSLIGRRTDTQYF.

This clonotype was picked up a small number of times. V is TRBV20-1 and J is TRBJ2-7, with 8 bases identical to TRBD1. CDR1 is DFQATT and CDR2 is SNEGSKA in the germline V gene (reference sequence). The CDR3 runs to 14 residues. Trimming removed 7 bases from V and 5 bases from J; junction bases left unmatched: 13. For the CDR3, the DNA is TGCAGTGGCCAATACAGGGGGGTGGTAAACGAGCAGTACTTC. Its protein product is CSGQYRGVVNEQYF.

This clonotype has a handful of counts. The J gene is TRBJ2-5, the V gene TRBV12-3 or TRBV12-4; no reliable D call. The CDR3 is 12 amino acids. V was shortened by 4 bases and J by 4 bases, with 7 bases between the two germline ends. CDR3 bases: TGTGCCAGCAGTTGGGTGCGAGAGACCCAGTACTTC. Its translation is CASSWVRETQYF.

The rearrangement joins TRBV7-6 to TRBJ1-3; D call uncertain. The CDR3 totals 13 residues. Per the germline V gene, CDR1 is SGHVS and CDR2 is FNYEAQ. The V end lost 3 bases, the J end lost 4 bases, and 7 bases lay between the germline ends. CDR3: CASSFGRGNTIYF. As DNA, the CDR3 is TGTGCCAGCAGCTTCGGACGGGGAAACACCATATATTTT.

This clonotype was counted between two and nine times. The rearrangement links TRBV6-1 to TRBJ1-5; no firm D call. The germline V gene encodes CDR1 MNHNS and CDR2 SASEGT. Trimming cost V 2 bases and J 5 bases, with 4 bases left between them. The CDR3 has 12 residues. The CDR3 here is CASSELDQPQHF. The CDR3 coding sequence is TGTGCCAGCAGTGAACTGGATCAGCCCCAGCATTTT.

This clonotype was found a few times. Written as DNA, the CDR3 is TGTGCCAGCAGTGGGACAGGGAACCTTCTCTGGGAGGCTTTCTTT. This sequence encodes CASSGTGNLLWEAFF. The chain recombines TRBV12-3 or TRBV12-4 with TRBJ1-1; 9 nucleotides agree with TRBD1. J gave up 11 bases and V 5 bases, and 15 bases lay outside the gene matches. The CDR3 is made up of 15 amino acids.

The rearrangement uses TRBV20-1 and TRBJ2-5; D remains unclear. Germline CDR1 is DFQATT and CDR2 is SNEGSKA (reference sequence). V lost 4 bases and J 0 bases, leaving 6 bases between the germline ends. The CDR3 is 12 residues long. The CDR3 protein is CSAKSDQETQYF. CDR3 DNA sequence: TGCAGTGCTAAAAGCGACCAAGAGACCCAGTACTTC.

This chain joins TRBV30 and TRBJ2-1; TRBD1 matches at 8 bases. V gave up 2 bases and J gave up 7 bases; unmatched junction bases: 7. The CDR3 totals 14 residues. Germline V CDR1 and CDR2: GTSNPN, SVGIG (reference sequence). The CDR3 sequence is CAWSLRQGWNEQFF. CDR3 coding DNA: TGTGCCTGGAGTCTCCGACAGGGGTGGAATGAGCAGTTCTTC.

The rearrangement links TRBV5-1 to TRBJ2-4; a weak D match, TRBD2 (5 bases). The CDR3 contains 15 residues. Germline V CDR1 and CDR2: SGHRS, YFSETQ. V lost 0 bases, J lost 6 bases, and 13 bases lay in between. The CDR3 nucleotides read TGCGCCAGCAGCTTGGAAGAGGGTGGCATAAACATTCAGTACTTC. The encoded protein is CASSLEEGGINIQYF.

The sample holds a few counts of this clonotype. The CDR3 spells CSARVFWLGRTNYGYTF. The CDR3 nucleotides are TGCAGTGCTAGAGTGTTTTGGCTTGGGCGGACAAACTATGGCTACACCTTC. The V and J genes are TRBV20-1 and TRBJ1-2; tentatively, D is TRBD1 (5 bases). Trimming removed 1 base at V and 2 bases at J, with 20 bases between. This CDR3 region has 17 residues. Germline-derived CDR1 and CDR2 are DFQATT and SNEGSKA (reference sequence).

The rearrangement joins TRBV7-9 to TRBJ1-2; D remains ambiguous. V lost 5 bases to trimming and J lost 4 bases, with 11 bases between them. Germline assignment: CDR1 SEHNR and CDR2 FQNEAQ (reference sequence). The CDR3 totals 13 residues. CDR3 in DNA: TGTGCCAGCAGCCCAGACATGTTCTATGGCTACACCTTC. It codes for CASSPDMFYGYTF.

The J gene is TRBJ2-3, the V gene TRBV7-3; D uncertain. Germline loops: CDR1 SGHTA, CDR2 FQGTGA. The CDR3 has 15 residues. Trimming removed 5 bases from V and 4 bases from J, with 16 bases in between. For the CDR3, the DNA is TGTGCCAGCAGCCAAACTCCGAACCCCCCAGATACGCAGTATTTT. Encoded protein: CASSQTPNPPDTQYF.

This chain joins TRBV5-1 and TRBJ2-7; no clear D gene. Germline V gene sequence: CDR1 SGHRS, CDR2 YFSETQ. The CDR3 runs to 14 residues. Between the trimmed V and J ends, which lost 6 bases and 4 bases, there was a span of 17 bases. CDR3 in DNA: TGCGCCAGCACCCCGGGTGGGGTCACGTACGAGCAGTACTTC. This translates into CASTPGGVTYEQYF.